The text below deals with one TCR beta chain. What it recognizes is unknown. This entry is derived from a study of monozygotic twins with inflammatory bowel disease. General study results and limits: Patient-to-patient differences in immunosuppressive treatment may have added variability to the repertoires.

The CDR3 is made up of 15 amino acids. Germline V gene sequence: CDR1 SGHNT, CDR2 YYREEE (reference sequence). TCRdb reprocessed the 5' RACE reads and reports one entry per CDR3 protein, with no DNA. In total, the table holds some 150,000 distinct CDR3 sequences. Sequencing input: blood. The rearrangement joins TRBV5-4 to TRBJ2-7. This receptor was taken from a human donor with ulcerative colitis or Crohn's disease, or a healthy co-twin of an affected twin (not recorded which). The CDR3 loop reads CASSLIGSNVYEQYF.